Listed below are T cell receptor beta chains from one sample, sequenced in a study of cytomegalovirus exposure and HLA in healthy donors. The table came from immunoSEQ multiplex PCR; TCRdb's copy has only in-frame clones and leaves some out. The sample consists of some 130,000 clones, about nine tenths of them appearing once. The sequenced material came from PBMCs. These TCRs come from a man aged 30-40 years in good health and CMV-seronegative. CDR3s include the opening cysteine and the closing phenylalanine or tryptophan. A D gene is named only where the DNA matches it firmly.

>.|TRBV6-5
CASSYGGGRSYEQYF
>.|TRBV5-1
CASSPLPGQMNTGELFF
>TRBD1|TRBV2
CASSLNRGWATEAFF
>.|TRBV2
CASIQDREGEQYF
>TRBD1|TRBV7-9
CASSLGTGLIGRAEAFF
>TRBD2|TRBV18
CASSPGLAGTYEQYF
>.|TRBV9
CASSSAGGSTDTQYF
>.|TRBV27
CASSLGVNYGYTF
>TRBD1|TRBV6-7
CASSKGQGWGPQHF
>TRBD2|TRBV30
CAWSGSGSLSDTQYF
>.|TRBV29-1
CSVESPGNIQYF
>TRBD2|TRBV27
CASSSPSGKETQYF
>TRBD1|TRBV29-1
CSVGRDRDYGYTF